The 7 T cell receptor beta chains reported below all come from one sample, sequenced in a study of T cell responses to AZD1222 COVID-19 vaccine. The table came from immunoSEQ multiplex PCR; TCRdb's copy has only in-frame clones and leaves some out. The data contain 95,000 to 150,000 clones, 90% of them singletons. The starting material was peripheral blood, obtained on day 0 of MenACWY control vaccination. The receptors were gathered from an adult in good health.

This chain connects TRBV5-6 to TRBJ1-6; 7 nucleotides match TRBD1. Germline V CDR1 and CDR2: SGHDT, YYEEEE. The V gene end was trimmed by 1 base and the J gene end by 4 bases; junction bases not matched to a gene: 11. The CDR3 sequence is 18 residues long. The CDR3 here is CASSLSAGTAGYNSPLHF. The CDR3 bases are TGTGCCAGCAGCTTGAGTGCCGGGACAGCAGGGTATAATTCACCCCTCCACTTT.

This chain connects TRBV21-1 to TRBJ1-4; the tabulated D call, TRBD1, remains unverified against the DNA. TRBV21-1 is designated a pseudogene. CDR3 length: 14 amino acids. In DNA, the CDR3 is TGTGCCAGCAGTCGACAGGGGAAGGATGAAAAACTGTTTTTT. This codes for CASSRQGKDEKLFF.

J is TRBJ1-2 and V is TRBV4-1, with TRBD1 as a possible D gene (5 bases). The CDR3 contains 15 residues. Germline V gives CDR1 MGHRA, CDR2 YSYEKL. V dropped 1 base and J dropped 3 bases, with 12 bases sitting between them. This CDR3 is CASSQALDTYYGYTF. DNA for the CDR3: TGCGCCAGCAGCCAAGCTCTGGACACCTACTATGGCTACACCTTC.

This clone has only one observation. V is TRBV7-9 and J is TRBJ1-2; 7 positions match TRBD1. The germline gives CDR1 SEHNR, CDR2 FQNEAQ (reference sequence). J gave up 2 bases and V 5 bases, and 8 bases lay outside the gene matches. The CDR3 sequence is 15 residues long. CDR3: CASSPRTGQNYGYTF. CDR3 bases: TGTGCCAGCAGCCCACGGACAGGACAGAACTATGGCTACACCTTC.

This chain uses TRBV11-2 with TRBJ2-5; 8 bases map to TRBD1. The CDR3 extends over 14 amino acids. The germline gives CDR1 SGHAT, CDR2 FQNNGV. The J segment lost 3 bases and the V segment lost 6 bases, leaving 6 bases of the junction unmatched. The CDR3 reads CASRAPDREETQYF. CDR3 nucleotides: TGTGCCAGCAGGGCACCGGACAGGGAAGAGACCCAGTACTTC. Together with reference TRBV11-2 and TRBJ2-5, the CDR3 gives the full variable domain: EAGVAQSPRYKIIEKRQSVAFWCNPISGHATLYWYQQILGQGPKLLIQFQNNGVVDDSQLPKDRFSAERLKGVDSTLKIQPAKLEDSAVYLCASRAPDREETQYFGPGTRLLVL.

V gene TRBV18 combines with J gene TRBJ1-2; D is unresolved. CDR1 KGHSH and CDR2 LQKENI come from the germline V gene. This CDR3 region has 14 residues. V lost 3 bases to trimming and J lost 4 bases, with 12 bases between them. CDR3 nucleotide sequence: TGTGCCAGCTCACCGGCGAGGGATATCTATGGCTACACCTTC. Residues: CASSPARDIYGYTF. Supplemented by reference TRBV18 and TRBJ1-2, the full variable domain reads NAGVMQNPRHLVRRRGQEARLRCSPMKGHSHVYWYRQLPEEGLKFMVYLQKENIIDESGMPKERFSAEFPKEGPSILRIQQVVRGDSAAYFCASSPARDIYGYTFGSGTRLTVV.

This sequence joins TRBV6-5 and TRBJ1-3, with D perhaps matching TRBD1 (6 bases). CDR3 size: 13 residues. Between the trimmed V and J ends, which lost 5 bases and 6 bases, there was a span of 11 bases. The V gene's germline CDR1 is MNHEY and CDR2 SVGAGI. CDR3 in DNA: TGTGCCAGCAGTACCCGACAGGCAAACACCATATATTTT. Translation: CASSTRQANTIYF.